A selection of T cell receptor beta chains follows, all from one sample in a study. TCRdb reanalysed the RT-PCR reads using MiXCR and keeps one entry per CDR3 protein. The data contain hundreds of thousands of distinct CDR3 sequences, 13% to 15% of them singletons. The sequenced sample was memory CD4+ T cells from blood. Receptors originate from a female donor in good health, serving as a healthy control. Both conserved end residues are part of each CDR3. Fields, in order: CDR3 DNA, CDR3 protein, V gene, CDR3 length, clone size, J gene, D gene. A D gene is named only where the DNA matches it firmly. Size is stated for part of the rows, as once, few or many counts, or as a class when the clone is expanded.

CDR3 DNA: TGTGCCAGCAGGGGACTATTCACAGATACGCAGTATTTT
CDR3 protein: CASRGLFTDTQYF
V gene: TRBV12-3/TRBV12-4
CDR3 length: 13
clone size: NA
J gene: TRBJ2-3
D gene: TRBD2

CDR3 DNA: TGTGCCAGCAGTTCCGCGACGGGTAGGCAGTACTTC
CDR3 protein: CASSSATGRQYF
V gene: TRBV27
CDR3 length: 12
clone size: NA
J gene: TRBJ2-7
D gene: NA

CDR3 DNA: TGTGCCTCCTCGGCAGGACGCAATCAGCCCCAGCATTTT
CDR3 protein: CASSAGRNQPQHF
V gene: TRBV27
CDR3 length: 13
clone size: many
J gene: TRBJ1-5
D gene: NA

CDR3 DNA: TGCGCCAGCAGCTTGACAGCAGGCACAGATACGCAGTATTTT
CDR3 protein: CASSLTAGTDTQYF
V gene: TRBV5-1
CDR3 length: 14
clone size: many
J gene: TRBJ2-3
D gene: NA

CDR3 DNA: TGCAGTGCTAGTGATCCTTCTTCCGGGGGCACTGAAGCTTTCTTT
CDR3 protein: CSASDPSSGGTEAFF
V gene: TRBV20-1
CDR3 length: 15
clone size: few
J gene: TRBJ1-1
D gene: NA

CDR3 DNA: TGTGCCAGCAGCGATGGACAGGGGGCTCCGTACGAGCAGTACTTC
CDR3 protein: CASSDGQGAPYEQYF
V gene: TRBV6-5
CDR3 length: 15
clone size: once
J gene: TRBJ2-7
D gene: TRBD1

CDR3 DNA: TGTGCCAGCAGCCTAGCGGGATTATTTACCGGGGAGCTGTTTTTT
CDR3 protein: CASSLAGLFTGELFF
V gene: TRBV11-2
CDR3 length: 15
clone size: many
J gene: TRBJ2-2
D gene: TRBD2

CDR3 DNA: TGTGCCAGCAGCTCCCATTACGCCTGGACCGGCCCCGGTGTTCGAGAGACCCAGTACTTC
CDR3 protein: CASSSHYAWTGPGVRETQYF
V gene: TRBV7-2
CDR3 length: 20
clone size: NA
J gene: TRBJ2-5
D gene: NA

CDR3 DNA: TGTGCCAGCAGTCGACAGGGGCCCTCCTACGAGCAGTACTTC
CDR3 protein: CASSRQGPSYEQYF
V gene: TRBV27
CDR3 length: 14
clone size: many
J gene: TRBJ2-7
D gene: TRBD1

CDR3 DNA: TGCAGTGCTAGCGTACGGGTCGTGATCACTGAAGCTTTCTTT
CDR3 protein: CSASVRVVITEAFF
V gene: TRBV20-1
CDR3 length: 14
clone size: many
J gene: TRBJ1-1
D gene: NA

CDR3 DNA: TGTGCCAGCAGTTTGGCAGGGGGTCTTTCGGATACGCAGTATTTT
CDR3 protein: CASSLAGGLSDTQYF
V gene: TRBV6-5
CDR3 length: 15
clone size: NA
J gene: TRBJ2-3
D gene: TRBD1

CDR3 DNA: TGCAGTGCACCTCGGACAGGGGATTGGGAGCAGTTCTTC
CDR3 protein: CSAPRTGDWEQFF
V gene: TRBV20-1
CDR3 length: 13
clone size: many
J gene: TRBJ2-1
D gene: TRBD1

CDR3 DNA: TGCGCCAGCAGCCAAGCGGGCCAGCGGGGGTTGAGCTCCTACAATGAGCAGTTCTTC
CDR3 protein: CASSQAGQRGLSSYNEQFF
V gene: TRBV4-3
CDR3 length: 19
clone size: NA
J gene: TRBJ2-1
D gene: TRBD2

CDR3 DNA: TGTGCCAGCAGTTTTTCTCCCAGGTACGAGCAGTACTTC
CDR3 protein: CASSFSPRYEQYF
V gene: TRBV12-3/TRBV12-4
CDR3 length: 13
clone size: NA
J gene: TRBJ2-7
D gene: NA

CDR3 DNA: TGTGCCAGCAGTGCGAGGGGGACTGGGGCCAACGTCCTGACTTTC
CDR3 protein: CASSARGTGANVLTF
V gene: TRBV2
CDR3 length: 15
clone size: few
J gene: TRBJ2-6
D gene: NA

CDR3 DNA: TGCGCCAGCAGCTTCCTAGCGGGAAGCGCCTACGAGCAGTACTTC
CDR3 protein: CASSFLAGSAYEQYF
V gene: TRBV5-1
CDR3 length: 15
clone size: NA
J gene: TRBJ2-7
D gene: TRBD2

CDR3 DNA: TGTGCCAGCAGCTTACCGCCTAGCGGGGGACAAGAGACCCAGTACTTC
CDR3 protein: CASSLPPSGGQETQYF
V gene: TRBV7-2
CDR3 length: 16
clone size: many
J gene: TRBJ2-5
D gene: TRBD2

CDR3 DNA: TGTGCCAGCAGCTTACGGCAGGGGGCGGGTAATTCACCCCTCCACTTT
CDR3 protein: CASSLRQGAGNSPLHF
V gene: TRBV11-1
CDR3 length: 16
clone size: NA
J gene: TRBJ1-6
D gene: TRBD1

CDR3 DNA: TGCGCCAGCAGCCGGCAGGGAAACACCGGGGAGCTGTTTTTT
CDR3 protein: CASSRQGNTGELFF
V gene: TRBV4-3
CDR3 length: 14
clone size: many
J gene: TRBJ2-2
D gene: NA

CDR3 DNA: TGCAGTGCTAGAGACCCGGCTAGCGGAACGCTAGATACGCAGTATTTT
CDR3 protein: CSARDPASGTLDTQYF
V gene: TRBV20-1
CDR3 length: 16
clone size: NA
J gene: TRBJ2-3
D gene: TRBD2

CDR3 DNA: TGTGCCAGCAGTTACTCGGCCGGCTACAATGAGCAGTTCTTC
CDR3 protein: CASSYSAGYNEQFF
V gene: TRBV6-5
CDR3 length: 14
clone size: many
J gene: TRBJ2-1
D gene: NA

CDR3 DNA: TGCGCCAGCAGCCAAGTGACCCTAGCGGGAGCGGGCAATGAGCAGTTCTTC
CDR3 protein: CASSQVTLAGAGNEQFF
V gene: TRBV4-1
CDR3 length: 17
clone size: many
J gene: TRBJ2-1
D gene: TRBD2

CDR3 DNA: TGTGCCAGCTCACCCGGACTAGCGGGAGGATCAGATACGCAGTATTTT
CDR3 protein: CASSPGLAGGSDTQYF
V gene: TRBV18
CDR3 length: 16
clone size: many
J gene: TRBJ2-3
D gene: TRBD2

CDR3 DNA: TGTGCCAGCAGCCACGGGACTAGCGGGACCAATGAGCAGTTCTTC
CDR3 protein: CASSHGTSGTNEQFF
V gene: TRBV7-9
CDR3 length: 15
clone size: many
J gene: TRBJ2-1
D gene: TRBD2

CDR3 DNA: TGTGCTAGTGGCCGTTCGGGGGGCCCGAATGAGCAGTTCTTC
CDR3 protein: CASGRSGGPNEQFF
V gene: TRBV12-5
CDR3 length: 14
clone size: NA
J gene: TRBJ2-1
D gene: NA

CDR3 DNA: TGTGCCAGCAGTTTCGCCGGGGAAGCCAGCTACACCTTC
CDR3 protein: CASSFAGEASYTF
V gene: TRBV12-3/TRBV12-4
CDR3 length: 13
clone size: many
J gene: TRBJ1-2
D gene: NA

CDR3 DNA: TGTGCCAGCAGCCAAGATTTTGCGGGAGACTCGAATGAGCAGTTCTTC
CDR3 protein: CASSQDFAGDSNEQFF
V gene: TRBV4-2
CDR3 length: 16
clone size: few
J gene: TRBJ2-1
D gene: TRBD2

CDR3 DNA: TGTGCCATCAGTGAGGAAATTCCAGAGACCCAGTACTTC
CDR3 protein: CAISEEIPETQYF
V gene: TRBV10-3
CDR3 length: 13
clone size: many
J gene: TRBJ2-5
D gene: NA

CDR3 DNA: TGCGCCAGCAGCTCCGGGTGGCAGTACAATGAGCAGTTCTTC
CDR3 protein: CASSSGWQYNEQFF
V gene: TRBV5-1
CDR3 length: 14
clone size: NA
J gene: TRBJ2-1
D gene: NA

CDR3 DNA: TGTGCCAGCAGCGCCGACAGGGGAAAATCTGGCTACACCTTC
CDR3 protein: CASSADRGKSGYTF
V gene: TRBV7-2
CDR3 length: 14
clone size: NA
J gene: TRBJ1-2
D gene: TRBD1

CDR3 DNA: TGCAGTGCTCCATTAGGATTGGACGAGCAGTACTTC
CDR3 protein: CSAPLGLDEQYF
V gene: TRBV20-1
CDR3 length: 12
clone size: NA
J gene: TRBJ2-7
D gene: NA

CDR3 DNA: TGTGCCAGCAGCAAAGCAGAGAACGGAGCCATTTACGAGCAGTACTTC
CDR3 protein: CASSKAENGAIYEQYF
V gene: TRBV21-1
CDR3 length: 16
clone size: NA
J gene: TRBJ2-7
D gene: NA

CDR3 DNA: TGCAGTGCCGGGGGCTCCAACACCGGGGAGCTGTTTTTT
CDR3 protein: CSAGGSNTGELFF
V gene: TRBV20-1
CDR3 length: 13
clone size: few
J gene: TRBJ2-2
D gene: NA